Listed here are 25 T cell receptor beta chains from one sample, sequenced in a study of blood T cell repertoires in COVID-19. TCRdb's copy holds only in-frame clones and misses some; the assay was immunoSEQ multiplex PCR. The data contain about 280,000 clones, 88% of them singletons. Material: peripheral blood. The source is a man aged 18 to 30 with active or convalescent COVID-19.

The chain combines TRBV6-2 or TRBV6-3 with TRBJ2-7; D is uncertain. This CDR3 has 12 residues. Trimming pared 2 bases from V and 2 bases from J, leaving 4 bases between. Germline V gene data show CDR1 as MNHEY and CDR2 as SVGEGT. The CDR3, as DNA: TGTGCCAGCAGTTACGCGACCTACGAGCAGTACTTC. Translated: CASSYATYEQYF.

The J gene is TRBJ1-2, the V gene TRBV7-2; possibly TRBD1 for D (6 bases). Germline loops: CDR1 SGHTA, CDR2 FQGNSA. Trimming took 1 base from V and 3 from J, leaving 21 bases between them. The CDR3 has 18 residues. CDR3 sequence: CASSLVGIERWGHYGYTF. The CDR3 DNA reads TGTGCCAGCAGCTTAGTCGGTATTGAACGATGGGGGCACTATGGCTACACCTTC.

For the CDR3, the DNA is TGTGCCAGCACGGCCGGGGGACAGGGCCACAATGAGCAGTTCTTC. The encoded protein is CASTAGGQGHNEQFF. This rearrangement joins TRBV9 to TRBJ2-1; 9 bases agree with TRBD1. CDR1 is SGDLS, CDR2 YYNGEE, per germline. This CDR3 has 15 amino acids. The V segment lost 6 bases and the J segment 5 bases; nucleotides outside the gene matches: 9.

The V and J genes are TRBV27 and TRBJ1-2; D might be TRBD1 (5 bases). The CDR3 covers 11 residues. Germline lookup yields CDR1 MNHEY and CDR2 SMNVEV (reference sequence). Trimming cost V 5 bases and J 4 bases, with 5 bases left between them. Here the CDR3 DNA reads TGTGCCAGCAGTGACAGCTATGGCTACACCTTC. Translating gives CASSDSYGYTF.

This chain uses TRBV6-5 with TRBJ1-2; D may be TRBD1 (5 bases). The germline V and J ends were trimmed by 2 bases and 0 bases, with 7 bases remaining between them. The length of the CDR3 is 14 residues. Germline CDR1 is MNHEY and CDR2 is SVGAGI. The CDR3 reads CASSYRGTNYGYTF. The CDR3 region has the DNA TGTGCCAGCAGTTACAGGGGTACTAACTATGGCTACACCTTC.

This clone was seen once. A read error may be the cause here, since a much bigger clone is one base away. The chain employs TRBV27 and TRBJ1-1, with 7 bases fitting TRBD1. The CDR3 is 14 residues long. CDR1 is MNHEY and CDR2 is SMNVEV in the germline V gene (reference sequence). The V and J ends lost 2 bases and 1 base, in that order; junction bases with no gene match: 1. This CDR3 reads CASSLGQANTEAFF. CDR3 in DNA: TGTGCCAGCAGTTTAGGACAGGCGAACACTGAAGCTTTCTTT.

This clone has a single count. The chain has TRBV4-1 and TRBJ2-7; 8 nucleotides line up with TRBD1. Per the germline V gene, CDR1 is MGHRA and CDR2 is YSYEKL. Unmatched junction bases numbered 1, after V lost 7 bases and J lost 2 bases. The CDR3 runs 12 residues. The CDR3 loop is CASKGQAYEQYF. The DNA for the CDR3 is TGCGCCAGCAAGGGACAGGCCTACGAGCAGTACTTC.

The V call is TRBV6-6, the J call TRBJ2-5; 10 bases line up with TRBD2. V lost 7 bases to trimming and J lost 5 bases; unmatched junction nucleotides: 4. The CDR3 totals 13 residues. Germline V gives CDR1 MNHNY, CDR2 SVGAGI (reference sequence). In nucleotides, the CDR3 is TGTGCCAGCAACCCAGCGGGAGGGGAGACCCAGTACTTC. As protein: CASNPAGGETQYF.

The rearrangement links TRBV14 to TRBJ2-1; possibly TRBD2 for D (6 bases). Per the germline V gene, CDR1 is SGHDN and CDR2 is FVKESK. This CDR3 spans 12 amino acids. With 1 base removed from V and 13 bases from J, the gap between germline ends came to 11 bases. The CDR3 protein is CASSQVTRGQFF. CDR3 DNA: TGTGCCAGCAGCCAAGTAACGCGGGGTCAGTTCTTC.

The chain employs TRBV5-8 and TRBJ1-6; D possibly corresponds to TRBD1 (5 bases). Trimming removed 0 bases at V and 0 bases at J, with 7 bases between. Germline CDR1 is SGHTS and CDR2 is YDEGEE. CDR3 size: 16 residues. CDR3 protein: CASSLDRSSYNSPLHF. In DNA, the CDR3 is TGTGCCAGCAGCTTGGACAGGAGCTCCTATAATTCACCCCTCCACTTT.

The gene calls are TRBV29-1 and TRBJ2-7, with D possibly being TRBD1 (6 bases). The CDR3 sequence is 19 residues long. The germline V gene has CDR1 SQVTM and CDR2 ANQGSEA. V was clipped by 3 bases and J by 6 bases, with 33 bases between them. CDR3 protein: CSVDPGTRGPCRLAGEQYF. As DNA, the CDR3 is TGCAGCGTTGACCCCGGGACAAGGGGTCCCTGCCGACTGGCTGGCGAGCAGTACTTC.

The chain joins TRBV11-3 to TRBJ2-2; 8 bases fit TRBD1. V lost 3 bases and J lost 4; bases outside the gene matches: 4. The CDR3 consists of 15 residues. CDR1 and CDR2 from the germline V gene are SGHNT and YENEEA. The CDR3 is CASSFTGGSTGELFF. The CDR3 region has the DNA TGTGCCAGCAGCTTCACAGGGGGGTCCACCGGGGAGCTGTTTTTT.

The chain is built from TRBV11-2 and TRBJ1-1, with D possibly being TRBD1 (6 bases). Trimming pared 1 base from V and 3 bases from J, leaving 12 bases between. The CDR3 extends over 15 amino acids. The germline V gene encodes CDR1 SGHAT and CDR2 FQNNGV. In DNA, the CDR3 is TGTGCCAGCAGCTTAGCGGGGGGCCTCGACACTGAAGCTTTCTTT. Encoded protein: CASSLAGGLDTEAFF.

The V gene is TRBV4-1, the J gene TRBJ2-7; 8 bases agree with TRBD1. The CDR3 covers 14 residues. With V trimmed by 5 bases and J by 5 bases, 8 bases remained unmatched. Per germline, CDR1 MGHRA and CDR2 YSYEKL. CDR3 DNA sequence: TGCGCCAGCAGCGAGCGGACAGGGATCAACGAGCAGTACTTC. Protein product: CASSERTGINEQYF.

This chain links TRBV24-1 with TRBJ1-3; 10 bases map to TRBD1. Unmatched junction bases numbered 18, after V lost 5 bases and J lost 6 bases. The germline V gene has CDR1 KGHDR and CDR2 SFDVKD. This CDR3 is built from 19 residues. In DNA form, the CDR3 reads TGTGCCACCAGTGGTGGCTGGGACAGGGGATGGCATGAGGTAAACACCATATATTTT. Residues: CATSGGWDRGWHEVNTIYF.

This clone was seen a single time. V usage is TRBV4-1 and J usage is TRBJ1-5; weak D call: TRBD1 (5 bases). This CDR3 has 16 residues. Between the trimmed V and J ends, which lost 0 bases and 0 bases, there was a span of 9 bases. Per germline, CDR1 MGHRA and CDR2 YSYEKL. CDR3 sequence (DNA): TGCGCCAGCAGCCAAGAAGGGGCCCGTAGCAATCAGCCCCAGCATTTT. Translated: CASSQEGARSNQPQHF.

There are a few counts of this clone. The chain uses TRBV9 and TRBJ2-3; D is possibly TRBD2 (6 bases). The CDR3 has 20 residues. CDR1 and CDR2 from the germline V gene are SGDLS and YYNGEE. The V end was cut by 4 bases, the J end by 2 bases, with 29 bases between. In nucleotides, the CDR3 is TGTGCCAGCAGCTCGAGGGGTGAAGTTGGGACTTCTCCCTACACAGATACGCAGTATTTT. Its protein is CASSSRGEVGTSPYTDTQYF.

This clone was seen only a few times. V usage is TRBV11-2 and J usage is TRBJ2-3; D remains ambiguous. Germline loops: CDR1 SGHAT, CDR2 FQNNGV. The ends were cut back, 5 bases at V and 0 bases at J, with 12 bases in the middle. The CDR3 extends over 15 amino acids. This chain's CDR3 is CASSTALESTDTQYF. The CDR3 nucleotides are TGTGCCAGCAGCACCGCACTGGAGAGCACAGATACGCAGTATTTT.

The rearrangement links TRBV7-9 to TRBJ2-1; no reliable D call. Germline V gives CDR1 SEHNR, CDR2 FQNEAQ (reference sequence). CDR3 length: 12 residues. The germline V and J ends were trimmed by 5 bases and 8 bases, with 10 bases remaining between them. CDR3 sequence: CASSQEPYEQFF. The DNA of the CDR3 is TGTGCCAGCAGCCAGGAACCATATGAGCAGTTCTTC.

The chain is built from TRBV3-1 (or the pseudogene TRBV3-2) and TRBJ2-7; D is unclear. CDR3 size: 12 residues. The V gene lost 8 bases and the J gene lost 4 bases, with 12 bases spanning the gap. CDR1 and CDR2 (germline): LGHDT, YNNKEL (reference sequence). Written as DNA, the CDR3 is TGTGCCAGCTCCGGCAGGTGGTACGAGCAGTACTTC. This gives the protein CASSGRWYEQYF.

CDR3 coding DNA: TGCAGCTCGCGGGGGCCGACGCAGTATTTT. Translation gives CSSRGPTQYF. The chain has TRBV20-1 and TRBJ2-3; possibly TRBD2 for D (7 bases). This CDR3 has 10 residues. Germline V gives CDR1 DFQATT, CDR2 SNEGSKA (reference sequence).

This clone was observed a single time. The chain is built from TRBV5-1 and TRBJ2-7; D might be TRBD2 (6 bases). The CDR3 length is 14 residues. CDR1 is SGHRS and CDR2 is YFSETQ in the germline V gene. V was trimmed by 1 base and J by 1 base, leaving 9 bases between them. The CDR3 loop is CASSLRGKSYEQYF. CDR3 DNA sequence: TGCGCCAGCAGCTTGCGGGGGAAATCCTACGAGCAGTACTTC.

The chain recombines TRBV19 with TRBJ1-2, with 7 positions matching TRBD1. The CDR3 has 17 residues. The V and J ends lost 3 bases and 7 bases, in that order; junction bases with no gene match: 17. Germline V lookup: CDR1 LNHDA, CDR2 SQIVND (reference sequence). CDR3 region: CASSIVWDRSTSLGYTF. CDR3 nucleotide sequence: TGTGCCAGTAGTATCGTCTGGGACAGAAGTACTTCTCTTGGCTACACCTTC.

The rearrangement links TRBV5-1 to TRBJ1-2; 8 bases agree with TRBD1. Trimming at V came to 2 bases and at J to 3 bases, leaving 6 bases not matched to a gene. The CDR3 length is 15 residues. The V gene's germline CDR1 is SGHRS and CDR2 YFSETQ. The CDR3 protein is CASSFSTGVYYGYTF. The CDR3 DNA is TGCGCCAGCAGCTTTTCGACAGGGGTCTACTATGGCTACACCTTC.

This chain connects TRBV6-2 or TRBV6-3 to TRBJ1-2; D call uncertain. CDR3 length equals 12 residues. The germline gives CDR1 MNHEY, CDR2 SVGEGT. Trimming stripped 6 bases from V and 5 bases from J, with 10 bases between. The CDR3 loop is CASSQTSYGYTF. The CDR3 region has the DNA TGTGCCAGCAGCCAGACAAGTTATGGCTACACCTTC.